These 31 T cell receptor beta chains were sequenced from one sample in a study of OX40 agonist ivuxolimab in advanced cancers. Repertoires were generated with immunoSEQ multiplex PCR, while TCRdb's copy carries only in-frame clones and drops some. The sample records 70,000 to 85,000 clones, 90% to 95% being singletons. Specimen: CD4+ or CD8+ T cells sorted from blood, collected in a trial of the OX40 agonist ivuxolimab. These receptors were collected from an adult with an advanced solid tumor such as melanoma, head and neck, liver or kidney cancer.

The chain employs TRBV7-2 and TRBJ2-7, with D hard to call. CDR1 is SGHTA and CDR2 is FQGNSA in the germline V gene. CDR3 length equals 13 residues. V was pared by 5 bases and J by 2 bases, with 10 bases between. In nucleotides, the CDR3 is TGTGCCAGCAGCCCACTGGCGACCTACGAGCAGTACTTC. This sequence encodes CASSPLATYEQYF. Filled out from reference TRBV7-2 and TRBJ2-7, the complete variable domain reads GAGVSQSPSNKVTEKGKDVELRCDPISGHTALYWYRQSLGQGLEFLIYFQGNSAPDKSGLPSDRFSAERTGGSVSTLTIQRTQQEDSAVYLCASSPLATYEQYFGPGTRLTVT.

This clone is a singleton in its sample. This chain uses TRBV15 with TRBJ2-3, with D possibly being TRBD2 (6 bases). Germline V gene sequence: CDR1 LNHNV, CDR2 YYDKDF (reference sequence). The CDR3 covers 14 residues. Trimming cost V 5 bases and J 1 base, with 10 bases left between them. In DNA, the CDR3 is TGTGCCACCAGCGGGGGGAGAGGCACAGATACGCAGTATTTT. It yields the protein CATSGGRGTDTQYF.

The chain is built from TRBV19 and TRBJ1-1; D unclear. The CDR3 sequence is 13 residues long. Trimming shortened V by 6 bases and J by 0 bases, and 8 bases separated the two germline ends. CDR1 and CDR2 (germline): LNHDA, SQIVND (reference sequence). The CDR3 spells CASRGILNTEAFF. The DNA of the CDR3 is TGTGCCAGTAGGGGTATCCTGAACACTGAAGCTTTCTTT.

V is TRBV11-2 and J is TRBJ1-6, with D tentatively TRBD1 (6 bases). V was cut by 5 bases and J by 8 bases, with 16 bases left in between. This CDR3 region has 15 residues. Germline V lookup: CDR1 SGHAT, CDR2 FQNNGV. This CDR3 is CASSHSGTSYSPLHF. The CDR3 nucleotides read TGTGCCAGCAGCCACTCCGGGACATCTTATTCACCCCTCCACTTT.

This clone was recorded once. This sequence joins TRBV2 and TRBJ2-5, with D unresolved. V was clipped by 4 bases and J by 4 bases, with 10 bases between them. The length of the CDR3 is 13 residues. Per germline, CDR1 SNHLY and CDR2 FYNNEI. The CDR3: CASSVERGETQYF. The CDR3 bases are TGTGCCAGCAGTGTCGAGCGAGGAGAGACCCAGTACTTC.

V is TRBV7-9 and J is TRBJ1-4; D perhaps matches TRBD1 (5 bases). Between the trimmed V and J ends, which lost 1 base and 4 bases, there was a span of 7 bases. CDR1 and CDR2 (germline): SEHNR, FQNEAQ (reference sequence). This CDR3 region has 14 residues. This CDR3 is CASSLGQINEKLFF. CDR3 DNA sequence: TGTGCCAGCAGCTTAGGACAGATTAATGAAAAACTGTTTTTT.

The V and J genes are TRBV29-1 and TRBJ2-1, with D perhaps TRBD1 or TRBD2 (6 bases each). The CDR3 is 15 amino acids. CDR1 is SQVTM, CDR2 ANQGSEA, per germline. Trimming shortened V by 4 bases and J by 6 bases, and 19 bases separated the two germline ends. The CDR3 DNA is TGCAGCGTTGGAGGGAAGGGGGGTGCGGGCAATGAGCAGTTCTTC. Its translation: CSVGGKGGAGNEQFF.

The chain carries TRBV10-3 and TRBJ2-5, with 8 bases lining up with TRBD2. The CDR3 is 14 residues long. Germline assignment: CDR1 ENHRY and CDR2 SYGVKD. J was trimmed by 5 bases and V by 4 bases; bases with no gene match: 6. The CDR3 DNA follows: TGTGCCATCAGTGGAGGACTAGCTGGGGAGACCCAGTACTTC. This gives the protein CAISGGLAGETQYF.

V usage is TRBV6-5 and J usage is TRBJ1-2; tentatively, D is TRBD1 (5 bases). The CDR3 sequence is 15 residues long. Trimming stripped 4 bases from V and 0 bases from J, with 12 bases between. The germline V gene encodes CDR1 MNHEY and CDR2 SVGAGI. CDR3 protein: CASSSPGGANYGYTF. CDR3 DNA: TGTGCCAGCAGTTCCCCGGGGGGGGCTAACTATGGCTACACCTTC.

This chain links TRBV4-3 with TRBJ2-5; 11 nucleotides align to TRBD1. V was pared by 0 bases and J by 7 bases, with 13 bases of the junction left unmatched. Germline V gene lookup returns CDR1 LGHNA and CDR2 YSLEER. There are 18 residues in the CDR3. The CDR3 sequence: CASSQESRTGTGGVTQYF. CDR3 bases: TGCGCCAGCAGCCAAGAAAGTAGGACCGGGACAGGGGGAGTGACCCAGTACTTC.

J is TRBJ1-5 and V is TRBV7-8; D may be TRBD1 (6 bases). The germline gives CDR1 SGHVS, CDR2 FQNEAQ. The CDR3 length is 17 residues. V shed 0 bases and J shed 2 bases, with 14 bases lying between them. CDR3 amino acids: CASSLAGAGGGNQPQHF. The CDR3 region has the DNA TGTGCCAGCAGCTTAGCGGGTGCCGGGGGCGGCAATCAGCCCCAGCATTTT.

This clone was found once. The CDR3 reads CAVSLAGPSYNEQFF. The CDR3 coding sequence is TGTGCCGTATCTTTAGCGGGGCCCTCCTACAATGAGCAGTTCTTC. J is TRBJ2-1 and V is TRBV25-1; TRBD2 aligns across 8 bases. Germline trimming cut 11 bases from V and 0 bases from J; bases unmatched to any gene: 9. Germline V gene data show CDR1 as MGHDK and CDR2 as SYGVNS. The length of the CDR3 is 15 residues.

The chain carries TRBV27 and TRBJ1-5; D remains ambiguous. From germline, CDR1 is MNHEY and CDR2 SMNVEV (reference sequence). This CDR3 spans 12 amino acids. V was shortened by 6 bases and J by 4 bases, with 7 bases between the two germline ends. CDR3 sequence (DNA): TGTGCCAGCAGAGCAGCAAATCAGCCCCAGCATTTT. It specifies CASRAANQPQHF.

This chain's CDR3 is CASSIDEGQGPAFF. The DNA of the CDR3 is TGTGCCAGTAGTATAGATGAGGGACAGGGCCCAGCTTTCTTT. The chain is built from TRBV19 and TRBJ1-1; 9 bases are a match to TRBD1. V gave up 0 bases and J gave up 10 bases; unmatched junction bases: 6. CDR1 is LNHDA, CDR2 SQIVND, per germline (reference sequence). The CDR3 covers 14 residues.

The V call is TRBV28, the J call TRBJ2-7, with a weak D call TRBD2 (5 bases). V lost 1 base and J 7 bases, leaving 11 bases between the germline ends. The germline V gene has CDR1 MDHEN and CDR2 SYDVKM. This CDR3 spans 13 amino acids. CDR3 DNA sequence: TGTGCCAGCAGTTTATCCGCCACGGGAGAGCAGTACTTC. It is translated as CASSLSATGEQYF.

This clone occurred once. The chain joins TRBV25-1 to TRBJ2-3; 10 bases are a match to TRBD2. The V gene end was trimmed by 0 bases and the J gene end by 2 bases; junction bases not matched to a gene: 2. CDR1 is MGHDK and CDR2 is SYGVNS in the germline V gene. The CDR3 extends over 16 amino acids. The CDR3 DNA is TGTGCCAGCAGTGAATATAGCGGGAGGAACACAGATACGCAGTATTTT. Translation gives CASSEYSGRNTDTQYF.

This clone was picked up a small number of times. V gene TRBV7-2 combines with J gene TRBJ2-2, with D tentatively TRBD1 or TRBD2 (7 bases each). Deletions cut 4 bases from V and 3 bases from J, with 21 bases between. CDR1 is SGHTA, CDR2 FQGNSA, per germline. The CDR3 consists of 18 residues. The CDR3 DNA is TGTGCCAGCAGCTCCTACAGGGGAGGGAGCGGCCACACCGGGGAGCTGTTTTTT. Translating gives CASSSYRGGSGHTGELFF. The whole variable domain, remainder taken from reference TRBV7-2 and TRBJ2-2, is GAGVSQSPSNKVTEKGKDVELRCDPISGHTALYWYRQSLGQGLEFLIYFQGNSAPDKSGLPSDRFSAERTGGSVSTLTIQRTQQEDSAVYLCASSSYRGGSGHTGELFFGEGSRLTVL.

CDR3 bases: TGTGCCAGTAGTATCTCGGGTTCCTACGAGCAGTACTTC. It translates to CASSISGSYEQYF. V usage is TRBV19 and J usage is TRBJ2-7; D remains unclear. V lost 3 bases, J lost 1 base, and 7 bases lay in between. Germline lookup yields CDR1 LNHDA and CDR2 SQIVND (reference sequence). CDR3 size: 13 residues.

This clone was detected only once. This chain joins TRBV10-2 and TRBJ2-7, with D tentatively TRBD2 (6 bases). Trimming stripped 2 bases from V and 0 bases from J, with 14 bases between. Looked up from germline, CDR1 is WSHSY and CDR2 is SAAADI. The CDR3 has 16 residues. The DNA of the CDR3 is TGCGCCAGCAGTGAGCGGGGACTCCTGCCCTCCTACGAGCAGTACTTC. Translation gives CASSERGLLPSYEQYF.

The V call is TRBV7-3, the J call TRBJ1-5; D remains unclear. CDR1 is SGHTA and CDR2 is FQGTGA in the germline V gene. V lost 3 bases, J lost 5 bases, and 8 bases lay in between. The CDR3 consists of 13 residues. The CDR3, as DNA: TGTGCCAGCAGCTTTAGGGCAGATCAGCCCCAGCATTTT. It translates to CASSFRADQPQHF.

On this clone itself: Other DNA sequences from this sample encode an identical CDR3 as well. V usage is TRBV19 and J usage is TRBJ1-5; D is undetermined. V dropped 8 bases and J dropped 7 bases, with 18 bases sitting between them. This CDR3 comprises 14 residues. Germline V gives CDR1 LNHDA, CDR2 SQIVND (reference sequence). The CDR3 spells CASLPGGIRQPQHF. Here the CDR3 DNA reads TGTGCCAGTCTCCCCGGTGGGATACGACAGCCCCAGCATTTT.

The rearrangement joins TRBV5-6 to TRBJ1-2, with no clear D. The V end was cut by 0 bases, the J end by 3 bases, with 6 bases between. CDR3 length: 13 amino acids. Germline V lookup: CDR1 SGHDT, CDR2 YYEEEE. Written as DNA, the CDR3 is TGTGCCAGCAGCTTGGTAGGAGACTATGGCTACACCTTC. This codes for CASSLVGDYGYTF.

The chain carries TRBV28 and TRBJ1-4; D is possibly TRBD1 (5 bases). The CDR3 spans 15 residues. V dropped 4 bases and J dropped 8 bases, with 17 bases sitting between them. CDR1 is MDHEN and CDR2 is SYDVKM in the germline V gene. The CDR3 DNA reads TGTGCCAGCAGTTCCCCCGGGGGTTCAGGGGAAAAACTGTTTTTT. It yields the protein CASSSPGGSGEKLFF.

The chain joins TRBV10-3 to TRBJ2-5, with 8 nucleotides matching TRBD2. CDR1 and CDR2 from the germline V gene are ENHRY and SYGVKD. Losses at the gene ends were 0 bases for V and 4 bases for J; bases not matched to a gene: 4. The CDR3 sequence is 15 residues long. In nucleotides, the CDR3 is TGTGCCATCAGTGAGTCGAGACTAGCGTCAGAGACCCAGTACTTC. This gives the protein CAISESRLASETQYF.

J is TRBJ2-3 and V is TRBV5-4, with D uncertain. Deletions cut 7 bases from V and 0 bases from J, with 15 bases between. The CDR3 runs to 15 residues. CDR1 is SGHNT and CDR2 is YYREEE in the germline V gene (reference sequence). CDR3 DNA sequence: TGTGCCAGCTCCCCCCGGCGTCCGAGCACAGATACGCAGTATTTT. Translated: CASSPRRPSTDTQYF. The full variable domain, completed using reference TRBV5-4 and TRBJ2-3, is ETGVTQSPTHLIKTRGQQVTLRCSSQSGHNTVSWYQQALGQGPQFIFQYYREEENGRGNFPPRFSGLQFPNYSSELNVNALELDDSALYLCASSPRRPSTDTQYFGPGTRLTVL.

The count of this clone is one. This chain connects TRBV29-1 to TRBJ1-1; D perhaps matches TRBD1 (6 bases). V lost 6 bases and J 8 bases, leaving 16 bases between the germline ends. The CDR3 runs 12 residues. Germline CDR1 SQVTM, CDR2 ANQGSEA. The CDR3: CSVSYRASEAFF. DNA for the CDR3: TGCAGCGTAAGTTACAGGGCTTCGGAAGCTTTCTTT.

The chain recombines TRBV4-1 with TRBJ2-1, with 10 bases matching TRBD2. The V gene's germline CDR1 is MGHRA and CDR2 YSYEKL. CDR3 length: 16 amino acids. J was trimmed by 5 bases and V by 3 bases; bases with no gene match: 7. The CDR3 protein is CASSQGSGLANNEQFF. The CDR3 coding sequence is TGCGCCAGCAGCCAGGGTTCGGGACTAGCGAACAATGAGCAGTTCTTC.

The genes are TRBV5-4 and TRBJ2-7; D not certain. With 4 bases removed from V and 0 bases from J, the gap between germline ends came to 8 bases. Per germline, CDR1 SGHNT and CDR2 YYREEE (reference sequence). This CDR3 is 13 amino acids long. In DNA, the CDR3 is TGTGCCAGCAGCCCTGAGAGCTCCTACGAGCAGTACTTC. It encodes CASSPESSYEQYF. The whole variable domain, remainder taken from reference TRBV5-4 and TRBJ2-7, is ETGVTQSPTHLIKTRGQQVTLRCSSQSGHNTVSWYQQALGQGPQFIFQYYREEENGRGNFPPRFSGLQFPNYSSELNVNALELDDSALYLCASSPESSYEQYFGPGTRLTVT.

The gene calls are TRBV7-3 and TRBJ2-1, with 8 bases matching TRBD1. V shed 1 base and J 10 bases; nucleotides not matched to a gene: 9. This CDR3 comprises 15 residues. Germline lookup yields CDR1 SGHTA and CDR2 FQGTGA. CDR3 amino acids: CASSLRRTGKGEQFF. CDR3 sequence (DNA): TGTGCCAGCAGCTTAAGGCGGACAGGGAAGGGCGAGCAGTTCTTC.

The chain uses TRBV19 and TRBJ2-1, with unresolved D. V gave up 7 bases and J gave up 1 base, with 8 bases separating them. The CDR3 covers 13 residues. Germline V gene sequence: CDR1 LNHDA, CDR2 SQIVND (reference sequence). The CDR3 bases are TGTGCCAGTAAGGCTAGGTCCTACAATGAGCAGTTCTTC. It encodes CASKARSYNEQFF.

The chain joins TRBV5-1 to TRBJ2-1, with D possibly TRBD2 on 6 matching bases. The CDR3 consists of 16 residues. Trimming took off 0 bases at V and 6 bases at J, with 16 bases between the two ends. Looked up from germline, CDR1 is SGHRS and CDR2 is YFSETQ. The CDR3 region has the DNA TGCGCCAGCAGCTTGGATCCGGGGGATATGGTCAATGAGCAGTTCTTC. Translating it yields CASSLDPGDMVNEQFF.